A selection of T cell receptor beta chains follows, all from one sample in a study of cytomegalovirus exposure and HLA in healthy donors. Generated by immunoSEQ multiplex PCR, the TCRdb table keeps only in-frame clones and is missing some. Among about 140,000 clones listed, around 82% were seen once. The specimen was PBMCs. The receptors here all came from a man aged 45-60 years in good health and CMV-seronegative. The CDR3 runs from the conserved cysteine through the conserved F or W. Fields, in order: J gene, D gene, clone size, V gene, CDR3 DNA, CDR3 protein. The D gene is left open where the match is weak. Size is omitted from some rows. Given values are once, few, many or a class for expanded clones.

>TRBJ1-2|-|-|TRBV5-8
TGTGCCAGCAGCCGCCAGGGTTTCGGCTACACCTTC
CASSRQGFGYTF
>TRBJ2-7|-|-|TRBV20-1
TGCAGTGCTAGCAAAGCGGGTTCGCAGTACTTC
CSASKAGSQYF
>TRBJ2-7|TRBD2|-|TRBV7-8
TGTGCCAGCAGCTTAGCAGTGGCTAGCGGTGCCTACGAGCAGTACTTC
CASSLAVASGAYEQYF
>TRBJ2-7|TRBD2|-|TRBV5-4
TGTGCCAGCAGCCTCTCCGGGACTAGCGTCTACGAGCAGTACTTC
CASSLSGTSVYEQYF
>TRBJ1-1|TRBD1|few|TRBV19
TGTGCCAGTAGTCGGGACAGGGGAGCTGAAGCTTTCTTT
CASSRDRGAEAFF
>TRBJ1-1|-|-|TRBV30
TGTGCCTGGGCCGCGGGAACTGAGGGAGCTTTCTTT
CAWAAGTEGAFF
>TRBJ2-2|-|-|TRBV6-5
TGTCAAGTTAGACAGCCTAACACCGGGGAGCTGTTTTTT
CQVRQPNTGELFF
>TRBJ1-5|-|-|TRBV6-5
TGTGCCAGCAGTCCGACCGGGGGTTCAAATCAGCCCCAGCATTTT
CASSPTGGSNQPQHF
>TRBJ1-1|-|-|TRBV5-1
TGCGCCAGCAGCCCGCTAATAGGAGCCCTGAACACTGAAGCTTTCTTT
CASSPLIGALNTEAFF
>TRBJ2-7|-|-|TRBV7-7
TGTGCCAGCAGCTTAGGGCACAGAGACTACGAGCAGTACTTC
CASSLGHRDYEQYF
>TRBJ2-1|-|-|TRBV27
TGTGCCAGCAGTTCGACTAGTAATGAGCAGTTCTTC
CASSSTSNEQFF
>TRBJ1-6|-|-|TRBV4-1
TGCGCCAGCAGCCATGGGCTCGAGAATTCACCCCTCCACTTT
CASSHGLENSPLHF
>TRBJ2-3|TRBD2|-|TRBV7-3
TGTGCCAGCAGCCGGGAGGGGGAACCAAGCACAGATACGCAGTATTTT
CASSREGEPSTDTQYF
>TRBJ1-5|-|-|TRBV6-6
TGTGCCAGCAGTCAGGGTTTGTGGCCCCAGCATTTT
CASSQGLWPQHF
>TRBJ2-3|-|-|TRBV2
TGTGCCAGCGGAGGGGGAGGGGGGCAGTATTTT
CASGGGGGQYF
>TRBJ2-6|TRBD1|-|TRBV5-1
TGCGCCAGCAGCTATGAACCGGGACAGGGTTCCGGGGCCAACGTCCTGACTTTC
CASSYEPGQGSGANVLTF
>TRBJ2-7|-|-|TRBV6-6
TGTGCCAGCAGTCACATCGACAGAGCATACGAGCAGTACTTC
CASSHIDRAYEQYF
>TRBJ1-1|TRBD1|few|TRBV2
TGTGCCAGACGGACAGGTGAAGCTTTCTTT
CARRTGEAFF
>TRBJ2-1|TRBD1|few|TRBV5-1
TGCGCCAGCAGCTTGCAGGGGGCTTCCTCCTACAATGAGCAGTTCTTC
CASSLQGASSYNEQFF
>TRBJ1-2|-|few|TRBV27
TGTGCCAGCAGTCCCATAGGGGCAGCTAACTATGGCTACACCTTC
CASSPIGAANYGYTF
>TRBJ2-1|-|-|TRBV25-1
TGTGCCAGCTATAACATCGATGAGCAGTTCTTC
CASYNIDEQFF
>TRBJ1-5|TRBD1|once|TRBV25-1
TGTGCCAGCAGTGAATCAGGACAGGGCGATCAGCCCCAGCATTTT
CASSESGQGDQPQHF
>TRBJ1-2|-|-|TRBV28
TGTGCCAGCAGTTTACGACAGACCTATGGCTACACCTTC
CASSLRQTYGYTF
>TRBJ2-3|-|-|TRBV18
TGTGCCAGCTCCCTCGCGGCACAGGGCATGGGAGATACGCAGTATTTT
CASSLAAQGMGDTQYF
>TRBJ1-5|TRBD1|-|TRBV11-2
TGTGCCAGCAGCCAGGGACAGGGAGGCAATCAGCCCCAGCATTTT
CASSQGQGGNQPQHF
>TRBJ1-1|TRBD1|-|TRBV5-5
TGTGCCAGCAGCTTAATTGGGACAGGCCCAGAAGCTTTCTTT
CASSLIGTGPEAFF
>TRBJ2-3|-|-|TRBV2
TGTGCCAGCAGTGAAAGTCCGGCGGGAAGCACAGATACGCAGTATTTT
CASSESPAGSTDTQYF
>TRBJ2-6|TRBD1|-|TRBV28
TGTGCCAGCAGTTTGAGCAGGGGGCGGGCTGGGGCCAACGTCCTGACTTTC
CASSLSRGRAGANVLTF
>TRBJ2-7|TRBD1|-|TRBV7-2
TGTGCCAGCAGCTCTGCGCCGGGACAGGGTTACGAGCAGTACTTC
CASSSAPGQGYEQYF
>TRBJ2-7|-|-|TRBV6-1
TGTGCCAGCAGTGAAGCGATGGAAGGGAGCTCCTACGAGCAGTACTTC
CASSEAMEGSSYEQYF
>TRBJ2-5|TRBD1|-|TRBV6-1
TGTGCCAGCCGAGTAACAGGGGGAGAGACCCAGTACTTC
CASRVTGGETQYF
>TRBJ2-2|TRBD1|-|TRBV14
TGTGCCAGCAGCCCCCACAGGGGTGATACCGGGGAGCTGTTTTTT
CASSPHRGDTGELFF
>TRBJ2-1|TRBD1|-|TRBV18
TGTGCCAGCTCACCGAGACAGGGAGAAGAAAATGAGCAGTTCTTC
CASSPRQGEENEQFF
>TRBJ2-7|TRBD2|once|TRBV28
TGTGCCAGTAGCGGGGGGCCCTCCTACGAGCAGTACTTC
CASSGGPSYEQYF
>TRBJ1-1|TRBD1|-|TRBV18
TGTGCCAGCTCACCAGGACAGGGGGCTCTTACTGAAGCTTTCTTT
CASSPGQGALTEAFF
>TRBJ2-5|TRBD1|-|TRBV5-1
TGCGCCAGCAGCGCGGACAGGGGTTGGGAGACCCAGTACTTC
CASSADRGWETQYF
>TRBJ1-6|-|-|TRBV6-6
TGTGCCAGCAGTTACGAGAGCTCCTATAATTCACCCCTCCACTTT
CASSYESSYNSPLHF
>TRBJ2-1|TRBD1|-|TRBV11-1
TGTGCCAGCAGCTCCTCCTCGACAGGGTTCTCCTACAATGAGCAGTTCTTC
CASSSSSTGFSYNEQFF
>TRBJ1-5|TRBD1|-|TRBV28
TGTGCCAGCAGGTCGGGACAGGGAACTAAGCCCCAGCATTTT
CASRSGQGTKPQHF
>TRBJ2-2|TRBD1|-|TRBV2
TGTGCCAGCAGTGACCGGACAGGGGCCGGGGAGCTGTTTTTT
CASSDRTGAGELFF
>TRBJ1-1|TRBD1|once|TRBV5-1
TGCGCCAGCAGCCCGGGACAGTTGGAGGGGGCTTTCTTT
CASSPGQLEGAFF
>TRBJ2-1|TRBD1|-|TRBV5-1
TGCGCCAGCAGCTTGGGGGCAGGGGGCCCGGTGGATGAGCAGTTCTTC
CASSLGAGGPVDEQFF
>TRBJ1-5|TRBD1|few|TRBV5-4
TGTGCCAGCAGCGTGGACAGGGGAGGCAATCAGCCCCAGCATTTT
CASSVDRGGNQPQHF
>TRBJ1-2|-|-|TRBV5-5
TGTGCCAGCAGCTACGACAGGAGGAATGGCTACACCTTC
CASSYDRRNGYTF
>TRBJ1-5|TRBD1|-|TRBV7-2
TGTGCCAGCAGCTTAGCGACAGGGGGGCAGCCCCAGCATTTT
CASSLATGGQPQHF
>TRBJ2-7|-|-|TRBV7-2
TGTGCCAGCAGTTCGACAGTCCTCCCCGGCGAGCAGTACTTC
CASSSTVLPGEQYF